This record looks at one TCR beta chain sequence and its context. What it binds is not known. The data derive from a study of T cell responses to AZD1222 COVID-19 vaccine. Study results and limitations: The study reported that nearly half of spike-specific TCRs target unmutated variant regions. Spike-wide vaccine-associated CD4 TCRs dominated at 160-218 and 743-854. Most donors were white British, females outnumbered males, and clonal diversity was possibly underestimated.

Generated by immunoSEQ multiplex PCR, the TCRdb table keeps only in-frame clones and is missing some. The sample includes fewer than 110,000 clones, 90% of them seen just once. V lost 0 bases and J 7 bases, leaving 4 bases between the germline ends. Per germline, CDR1 SGHRS and CDR2 YFSETQ. This CDR3 comprises 12 residues. The chain links TRBV5-1 to TRBJ1-4; D not certain. The TCR sequence derives from an adult in good health. Sequenced material: peripheral blood, taken on day 0 of AZD1222 vaccination. The CDR3 protein is CASSLGPEKLFF. The CDR3 coding sequence is TGCGCCAGCAGCTTGGGGCCTGAAAAACTGTTTTTT.